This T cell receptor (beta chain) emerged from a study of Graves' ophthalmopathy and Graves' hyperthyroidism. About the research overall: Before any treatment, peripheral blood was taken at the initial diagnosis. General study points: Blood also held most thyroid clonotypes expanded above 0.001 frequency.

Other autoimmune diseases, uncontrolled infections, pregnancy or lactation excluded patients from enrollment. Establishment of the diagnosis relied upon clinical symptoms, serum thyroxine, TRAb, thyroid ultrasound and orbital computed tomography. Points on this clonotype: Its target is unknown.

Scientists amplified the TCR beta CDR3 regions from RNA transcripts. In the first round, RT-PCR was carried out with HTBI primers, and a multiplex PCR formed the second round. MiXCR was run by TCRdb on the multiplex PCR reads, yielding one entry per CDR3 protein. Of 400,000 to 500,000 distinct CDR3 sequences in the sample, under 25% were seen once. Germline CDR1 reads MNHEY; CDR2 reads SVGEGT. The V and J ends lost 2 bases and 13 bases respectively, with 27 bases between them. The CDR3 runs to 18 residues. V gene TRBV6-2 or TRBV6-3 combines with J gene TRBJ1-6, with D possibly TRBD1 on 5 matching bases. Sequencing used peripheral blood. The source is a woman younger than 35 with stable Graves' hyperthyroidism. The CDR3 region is CASSYPPGVSDPGRPLHF. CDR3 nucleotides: TGTGCCAGCAGTTACCCCCCCGGTGTGTCCGATCCAGGGAGGCCCCTCCACTTT.